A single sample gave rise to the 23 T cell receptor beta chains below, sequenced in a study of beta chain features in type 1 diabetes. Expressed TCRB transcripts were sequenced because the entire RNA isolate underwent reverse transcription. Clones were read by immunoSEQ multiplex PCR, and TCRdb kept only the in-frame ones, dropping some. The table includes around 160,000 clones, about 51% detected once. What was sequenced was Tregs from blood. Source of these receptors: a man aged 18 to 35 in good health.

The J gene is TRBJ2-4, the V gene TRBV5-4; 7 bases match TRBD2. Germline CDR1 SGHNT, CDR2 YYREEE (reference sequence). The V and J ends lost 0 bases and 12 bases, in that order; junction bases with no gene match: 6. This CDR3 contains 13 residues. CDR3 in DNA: TGTGCCAGCAGCTTGGGACTAGCAGTTACTCAGTACTTC. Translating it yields CASSLGLAVTQYF.

This CDR3 reads CSVDATGVGNTIYF. CDR3 bases: TGCAGCGTTGACGCGACAGGGGTTGGGAACACCATATATTTT. The chain links TRBV29-1 to TRBJ1-3; TRBD1 matches at 8 bases. This CDR3 is 14 amino acids long. The junction had 8 bases not matched to a gene; V was cut back by 3 bases and J by 7 bases. Germline lookup yields CDR1 SQVTM and CDR2 ANQGSEA.

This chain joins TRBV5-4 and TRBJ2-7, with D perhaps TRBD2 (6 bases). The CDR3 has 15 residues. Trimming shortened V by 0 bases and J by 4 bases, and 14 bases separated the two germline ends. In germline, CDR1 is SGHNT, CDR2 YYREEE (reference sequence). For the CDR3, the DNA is TGTGCCAGCAGCTTGGGCGGGGCCGCACTTTACGAGCAGTACTTC. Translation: CASSLGGAALYEQYF. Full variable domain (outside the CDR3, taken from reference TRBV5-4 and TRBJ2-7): ETGVTQSPTHLIKTRGQQVTLRCSSQSGHNTVSWYQQALGQGPQFIFQYYREEENGRGNFPPRFSGLQFPNYSSELNVNALELDDSALYLCASSLGGAALYEQYFGPGTRLTVT.

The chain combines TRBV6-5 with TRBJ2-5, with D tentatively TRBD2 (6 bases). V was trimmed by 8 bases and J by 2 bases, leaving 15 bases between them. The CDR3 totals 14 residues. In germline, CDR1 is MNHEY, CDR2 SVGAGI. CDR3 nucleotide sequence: TGTGCCAGCCAGCGGGTCCGGTCACAAGAGACCCAGTACTTC. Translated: CASQRVRSQETQYF.

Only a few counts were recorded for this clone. In nucleotides, the CDR3 is TGTGCCAGCAGCTTAGTACGGAGTACTAACTATGGCTACACCTTC. It specifies CASSLVRSTNYGYTF. The gene calls are TRBV7-2 and TRBJ1-2; D not certain. The CDR3 contains 15 residues. Trimming took 1 base from V and 0 from J, leaving 9 bases between them. CDR1 is SGHTA and CDR2 is FQGNSA in the germline V gene.

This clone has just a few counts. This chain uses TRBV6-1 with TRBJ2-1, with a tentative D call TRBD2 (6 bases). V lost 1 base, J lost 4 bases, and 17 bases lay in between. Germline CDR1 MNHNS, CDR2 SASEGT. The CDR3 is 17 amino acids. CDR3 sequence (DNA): TGTGCCAGCAGTGAAGACCCGGCGACGGGAGTGTACAATGAGCAGTTCTTC. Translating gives CASSEDPATGVYNEQFF.

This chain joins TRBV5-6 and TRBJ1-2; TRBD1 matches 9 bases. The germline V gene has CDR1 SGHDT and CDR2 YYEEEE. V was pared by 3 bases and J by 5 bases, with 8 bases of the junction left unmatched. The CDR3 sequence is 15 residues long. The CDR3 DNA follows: TGTGCCAGCAGCTCGCGACAGGGGGGGGTTTATGGCTACACCTTC. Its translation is CASSSRQGGVYGYTF.

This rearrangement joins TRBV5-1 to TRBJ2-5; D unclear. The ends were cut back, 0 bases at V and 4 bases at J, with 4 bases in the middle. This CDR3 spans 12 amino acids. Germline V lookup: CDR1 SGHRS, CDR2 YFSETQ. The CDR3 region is CASSLALETQYF. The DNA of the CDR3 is TGCGCCAGCAGCTTGGCCCTAGAGACCCAGTACTTC.

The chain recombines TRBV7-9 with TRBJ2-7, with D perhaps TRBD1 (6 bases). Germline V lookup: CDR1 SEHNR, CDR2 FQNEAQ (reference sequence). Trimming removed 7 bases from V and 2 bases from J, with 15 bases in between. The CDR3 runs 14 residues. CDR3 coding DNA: TGTGCCAGCACTCATCGTGGGGGCCCCTACGAGCAGTACTTC. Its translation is CASTHRGGPYEQYF.

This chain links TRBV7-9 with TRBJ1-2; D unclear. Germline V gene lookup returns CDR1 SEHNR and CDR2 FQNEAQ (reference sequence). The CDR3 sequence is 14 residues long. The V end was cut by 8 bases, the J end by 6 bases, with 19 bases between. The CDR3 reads CASGTGSRRNGYTF. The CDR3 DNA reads TGTGCCAGCGGCACCGGATCGAGGAGGAATGGCTACACCTTC.

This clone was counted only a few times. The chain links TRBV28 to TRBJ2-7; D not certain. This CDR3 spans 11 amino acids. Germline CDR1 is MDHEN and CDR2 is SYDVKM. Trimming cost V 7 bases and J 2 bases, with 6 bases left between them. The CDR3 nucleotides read TGTGCCAGCACCTCCCCCTACGAGCAGTACTTC. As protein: CASTSPYEQYF.

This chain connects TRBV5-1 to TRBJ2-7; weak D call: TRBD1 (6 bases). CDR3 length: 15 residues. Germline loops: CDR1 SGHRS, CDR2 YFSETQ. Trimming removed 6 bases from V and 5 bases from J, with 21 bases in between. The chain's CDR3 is CASKSVFRGNNEQYF. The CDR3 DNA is TGCGCCAGCAAATCGGTGTTCAGGGGAAATAACGAGCAGTACTTC.

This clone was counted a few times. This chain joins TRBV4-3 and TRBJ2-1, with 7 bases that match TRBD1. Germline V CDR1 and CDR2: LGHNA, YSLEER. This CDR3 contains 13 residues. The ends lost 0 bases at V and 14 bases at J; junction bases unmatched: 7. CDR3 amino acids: CASSQDLRGWEFF. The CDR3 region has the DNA TGCGCCAGCAGCCAAGATCTCAGGGGGTGGGAGTTCTTC.

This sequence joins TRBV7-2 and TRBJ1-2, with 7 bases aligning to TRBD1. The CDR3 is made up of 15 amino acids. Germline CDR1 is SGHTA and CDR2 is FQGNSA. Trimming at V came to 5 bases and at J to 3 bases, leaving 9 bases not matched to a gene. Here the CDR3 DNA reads TGTGCCAGCAGCATACTAGGGGGCGCGGACTATGGCTACACCTTC. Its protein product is CASSILGGADYGYTF.

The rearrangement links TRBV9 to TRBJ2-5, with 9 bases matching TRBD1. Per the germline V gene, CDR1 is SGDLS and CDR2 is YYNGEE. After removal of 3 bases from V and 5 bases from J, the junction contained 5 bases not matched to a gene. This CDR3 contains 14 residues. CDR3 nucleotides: TGTGCCAGCAGCGCACAGGGGGCTGGGGAGACCCAGTACTTC. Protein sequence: CASSAQGAGETQYF.

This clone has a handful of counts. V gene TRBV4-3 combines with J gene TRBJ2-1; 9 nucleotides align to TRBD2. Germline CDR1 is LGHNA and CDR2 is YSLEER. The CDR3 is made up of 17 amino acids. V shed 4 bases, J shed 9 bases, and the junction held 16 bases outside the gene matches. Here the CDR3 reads CASSPVKGGRAYGEQFF. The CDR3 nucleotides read TGCGCCAGCAGCCCCGTCAAAGGCGGGAGGGCCTACGGTGAGCAGTTCTTC.

CDR3 residues: CASGRGGTNEKLFF. In DNA, the CDR3 is TGTGCCAGTGGTAGAGGGGGAACTAATGAAAAACTGTTTTTT. The chain employs TRBV2 and TRBJ1-4, with D tentatively TRBD1 (6 bases). The germline V gene has CDR1 SNHLY and CDR2 FYNNEI. V was cut by 9 bases and J by 1 base, with 12 bases left in between. The CDR3 covers 14 residues.

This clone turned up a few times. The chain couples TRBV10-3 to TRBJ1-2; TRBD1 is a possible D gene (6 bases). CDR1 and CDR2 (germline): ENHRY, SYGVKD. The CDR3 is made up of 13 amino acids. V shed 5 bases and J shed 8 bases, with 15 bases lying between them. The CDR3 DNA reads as TGTGCCATCAGTTCCTTGGACAGAGAGGGCTACACCTTC. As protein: CAISSLDREGYTF.

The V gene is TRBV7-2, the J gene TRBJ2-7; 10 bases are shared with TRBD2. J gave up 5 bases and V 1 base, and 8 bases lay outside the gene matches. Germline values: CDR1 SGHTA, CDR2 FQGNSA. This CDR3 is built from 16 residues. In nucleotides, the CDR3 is TGTGCCAGCAGCTTAGGGAGCGGGAGGGCCGCCCACGAGCAGTACTTC. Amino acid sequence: CASSLGSGRAAHEQYF.

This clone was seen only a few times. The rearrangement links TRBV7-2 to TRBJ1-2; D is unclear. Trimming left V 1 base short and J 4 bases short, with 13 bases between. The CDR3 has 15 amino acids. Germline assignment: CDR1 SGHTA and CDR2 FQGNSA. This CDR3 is CASSLVTATGYGYTF. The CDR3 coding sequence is TGTGCCAGCAGCTTAGTAACAGCCACCGGCTATGGCTACACCTTC.

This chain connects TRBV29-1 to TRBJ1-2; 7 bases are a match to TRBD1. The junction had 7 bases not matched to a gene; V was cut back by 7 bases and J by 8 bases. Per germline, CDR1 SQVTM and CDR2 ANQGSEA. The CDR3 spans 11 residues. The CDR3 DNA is TGCAGCGGTGGACAGGCGGGGGGCTACACCTTC. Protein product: CSGGQAGGYTF. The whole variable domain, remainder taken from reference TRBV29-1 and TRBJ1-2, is SAVISQKPSRDICQRGTSLTIQCQVDSQVTMMFWYRQQPGQSLTLIATANQGSEATYESGFVIDKFPISRPNLTFSTLTVSNMSPEDSSIYLCSGGQAGGYTFGSGTRLTVV.

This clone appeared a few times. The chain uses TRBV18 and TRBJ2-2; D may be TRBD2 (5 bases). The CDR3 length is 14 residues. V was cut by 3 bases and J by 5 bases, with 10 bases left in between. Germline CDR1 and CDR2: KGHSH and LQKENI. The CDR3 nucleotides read TGTGCCAGCTCACCGCCTAGCCGGACCGGGGAGCTGTTTTTT. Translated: CASSPPSRTGELFF.

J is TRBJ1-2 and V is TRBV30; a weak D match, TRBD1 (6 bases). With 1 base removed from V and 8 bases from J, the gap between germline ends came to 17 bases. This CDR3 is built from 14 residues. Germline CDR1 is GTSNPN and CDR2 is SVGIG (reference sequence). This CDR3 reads CAWSASLRGNGYTF. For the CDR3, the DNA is TGTGCCTGGAGTGCCTCTCTGAGGGGGAACGGCTACACCTTC.